This TCR beta chain came from a study of human T cells and chemical hapten exposure. Time point specified: pre-sensitization, week 0. Described treatment: therapeutic diphenylcyclopropenone sensitization with weekly scalp DPC. Unfractionated whole blood was the source from which total RNA was extracted. This clonotype was found a few times. The CDR3 runs 14 residues. V lost 10 bases and J lost 10; bases outside the gene matches: 13. Germline values: CDR1 SGHAT, CDR2 FQDESV (reference sequence). Individual cDNA molecules received unique molecular identifiers in the library. From the RACE reads, TCRdb called clonotypes with MiXCR, one entry per CDR3 protein. The sample records 150,000 to 200,000 distinct CDR3 sequences, approximately 31% being singletons.

This TCR was recovered from a woman aged 25 to 39 with alopecia areata. Some clones in this sample may be carry-over from other donors' samples. The sample in question was whole blood, obtained in connection with sensitization to the hapten diphenylcyclopropenone (DPC). This sequence joins TRBV11-1 and TRBJ2-1, with 10 nucleotides matching TRBD2. DNA of the CDR3: TGTGCCACCTCAGCGGGAGGGCCAATAAGGGAGCAGTTCTTC. It encodes CATSAGGPIREQFF.